These T cell receptor beta chains were read from a single sample in a study of blood T cell repertoires in COVID-19. The data were produced by immunoSEQ multiplex PCR, yet TCRdb's version contains in-frame clones alone and is incomplete. The sample lists a few hundred thousand clones, roughly four fifths occurring once. What was sequenced was PBMCs or T cells enriched from blood (not recorded which). The source is a woman in her forties with acute COVID-19. Each CDR3 is given with its conserved first and last residue. A D gene is named only where the DNA matches it firmly. For some rows the clone size is stated as once, few or many, or as a class when expanded; others skip it.

size,J,D,V,CDR3,DNA
NA,TRBJ2-1,TRBD1,TRBV4-1,CASSQTTGVDNEQFF,TGCGCCAGCAGCCAAACCACAGGGGTGGACAATGAGCAGTTCTTC
once,TRBJ2-7,TRBD2,TRBV7-3,CASSSSGTSHEQYF,TGTGCCAGCAGCTCCTCTGGGACTAGTCACGAGCAGTACTTC
NA,TRBJ2-3,NA,TRBV7-2,CASSFDASGTDTQYF,TGTGCCAGCAGCTTCGATGCTAGCGGCACAGATACGCAGTATTTT
NA,TRBJ2-7,TRBD1,TRBV24-1,CATSDAGQGSLGQYF,TGTGCCACCAGTGATGCGGGACAGGGTTCCCTGGGGCAGTACTTC
NA,TRBJ1-1,NA,TRBV11-2,CASSFTPPERAFF,TGTGCCAGCAGCTTCACCCCCCCGGAGCGGGCTTTCTTT
NA,TRBJ2-6,TRBD1,TRBV15,CATSNLQGTGANVLTF,TGTGCCACCAGCAACCTACAGGGGACTGGGGCCAACGTCCTGACTTTC
NA,TRBJ2-1,NA,TRBV3-1/TRBV3-2,CASSQVWGLNEQFF,TGTGCCAGCAGCCAAGTCTGGGGCTTGAATGAGCAGTTCTTC
once,TRBJ1-2,NA,TRBV9,CASSVDGLSPRKPPYTF,TGTGCCAGCAGCGTAGATGGACTTAGTCCCCGAAAGCCTCCGTACACCTTC
NA,TRBJ1-6,TRBD1,TRBV5-4,CASSRGTGGNSPLHF,TGTGCCAGCAGCCGCGGGACAGGGGGGAATTCACCCCTCCACTTT
NA,TRBJ2-5,NA,TRBV20-1,CSASRLARETQYF,TGCAGTGCTAGTAGGCTAGCGAGAGAGACCCAGTACTTC
NA,TRBJ2-5,TRBD1,TRBV18,CASSQKYRGLAQETQYF,TGTGCCAGCTCACAAAAATACAGGGGGCTAGCCCAAGAGACCCAGTACTTC
NA,TRBJ2-3,NA,TRBV19,CASSMRESTDTQYF,TGTGCCAGTAGTATGCGAGAAAGCACAGATACGCAGTATTTT
NA,TRBJ1-2,NA,TRBV18,CASSLQQDYGYTF,TGTGCCAGCTCACTGCAACAGGACTATGGCTACACCTTC
NA,TRBJ2-3,TRBD2,TRBV5-1,CASSPMTSGRAQDTQYF,TGCGCCAGCAGCCCTATGACTAGCGGGAGGGCGCAAGATACGCAGTATTTT
NA,TRBJ1-1,NA,TRBV20-1,CSASIDSNTEAFF,TGCAGTGCTAGTATCGACTCGAACACTGAAGCTTTCTTT
NA,TRBJ2-2,TRBD2,TRBV2,CASRNPSGGLAGAGNTGELFF,TGTGCCAGCAGAAACCCCAGTGGGGGACTAGCGGGAGCAGGGAACACCGGGGAGCTGTTTTTT
NA,TRBJ2-1,NA,TRBV7-3,CASSQGGYGNNEQFF,TGTGCCAGCAGCCAAGGGGGATACGGTAACAATGAGCAGTTCTTC
NA,TRBJ2-7,NA,TRBV18,CASSPGGSSYEQYF,TGTGCCAGCTCACCAGGGGGGAGCTCCTACGAGCAGTACTTC
few,TRBJ2-7,TRBD1,TRBV7-9,CASSLESRGEQYF,TGTGCCAGCAGCTTAGAAAGCAGGGGGGAGCAGTACTTC
few,TRBJ2-3,NA,TRBV4-2,CASSQRGEGGPTDTQYF,TGTGCCAGCAGCCAGAGGGGTGAGGGGGGGCCAACAGATACGCAGTATTTT
NA,TRBJ2-4,TRBD1,TRBV3-1/TRBV3-2,CASSHGTGVGRWNIQYF,TGTGCCAGCAGCCACGGGACAGGGGTTGGACGGTGGAACATTCAGTACTTC
NA,TRBJ1-2,NA,TRBV10-2,CASSLKRDYGYTF,TGCGCCAGCTCTTTAAAGCGGGATTATGGCTACACCTTC
NA,TRBJ1-1,NA,TRBV18,CASSPRGGEAFF,TGTGCCAGCTCACCACGGGGCGGAGAAGCTTTCTTT
NA,TRBJ1-4,NA,TRBV24-1,CATSPGHSEKLFF,TGTGCCACCAGCCCGGGACACAGCGAAAAACTGTTTTTT
NA,TRBJ1-3,TRBD1,TRBV9,CASSVGGQGVNHGNTIYF,TGTGCCAGCAGCGTAGGGGGCCAGGGGGTAAACCATGGAAACACCATATATTTT
NA,TRBJ1-1,NA,TRBV30,CAWSERGFEAFF,TGTGCCTGGAGCGAAAGGGGCTTCGAAGCTTTCTTT
once,TRBJ1-6,NA,TRBV6-4,CASRALGGADNSPLHF,TGTGCCAGCAGGGCTCTCGGGGGGGCTGATAATTCACCCCTCCACTTT
few,TRBJ2-2,TRBD1,TRBV7-3,CASSSTGGNTGELFF,TGTGCCAGCAGCTCGACAGGGGGGAACACCGGGGAGCTGTTTTTT
NA,TRBJ2-1,NA,TRBV7-3,CASSLSGHLYNEQFF,TGTGCCAGCAGCTTAAGTGGACACCTCTACAATGAGCAGTTCTTC
few,TRBJ2-2,NA,TRBV5-1,CASSPTGEHTGELFF,TGCGCCAGCAGCCCGACAGGTGAACACACCGGGGAGCTGTTTTTT
NA,TRBJ2-7,TRBD2,TRBV29-1,CSVGGGTSGYEQYF,TGCAGCGTTGGGGGGGGGACTAGCGGCTACGAGCAGTACTTC
NA,TRBJ2-3,TRBD2,TRBV7-8,CASSLRTSGRITDTQYF,TGTGCCAGCAGCCTACGGACTAGCGGGAGGATCACAGATACGCAGTATTTT
NA,TRBJ1-6,NA,TRBV6-5,CASSYSVAGGNSPLHF,TGTGCCAGCAGTTACTCCGTGGCGGGGGGCAATTCACCCCTCCACTTT
many,TRBJ2-1,NA,TRBV11-2,CASSSAAIRGTQFF,TGTGCCAGCAGCTCCGCCGCCATTAGGGGGACGCAGTTCTTC
NA,TRBJ2-5,NA,TRBV3-1/TRBV3-2,CASSLGHEQETQYF,TGTGCCAGCAGCCTCGGACATGAACAAGAGACCCAGTACTTC
few,TRBJ2-4,TRBD2,TRBV7-9,CASSWGLADPQYF,TGTGCCAGCAGCTGGGGACTAGCGGACCCTCAGTACTTC
NA,TRBJ1-1,TRBD1,TRBV19,CASTPGGLAEAFF,TGTGCCAGTACCCCAGGGGGCCTGGCTGAAGCTTTCTTT
NA,TRBJ1-2,TRBD1,TRBV6-1,CASSEGWTGDYGYTF,TGTGCCAGCAGTGAAGGGTGGACAGGGGACTATGGCTACACCTTC
NA,TRBJ2-3,NA,TRBV24-1,CATSDPPTDTQYF,TGTGCCACCAGTGACCCCCCTACAGATACGCAGTATTTT
once,TRBJ2-2,TRBD2,TRBV9,CASTPLGGTNTGELFF,TGTGCCAGCACCCCACTGGGAGGGACTAACACCGGGGAGCTGTTTTTT
NA,TRBJ1-1,NA,TRBV19,CASSILQGGTEAFF,TGTGCCAGTAGTATTCTTCAGGGAGGCACTGAAGCTTTCTTT
NA,TRBJ2-2,NA,TRBV5-6,CASSFGVANTGELFF,TGTGCCAGCAGCTTCGGGGTTGCTAACACCGGGGAGCTGTTTTTT
NA,TRBJ2-7,TRBD1,TRBV28,CASSLRAGRQGAYEQYF,TGTGCCAGCAGTTTAAGGGCGGGCCGACAGGGGGCCTACGAGCAGTACTTC